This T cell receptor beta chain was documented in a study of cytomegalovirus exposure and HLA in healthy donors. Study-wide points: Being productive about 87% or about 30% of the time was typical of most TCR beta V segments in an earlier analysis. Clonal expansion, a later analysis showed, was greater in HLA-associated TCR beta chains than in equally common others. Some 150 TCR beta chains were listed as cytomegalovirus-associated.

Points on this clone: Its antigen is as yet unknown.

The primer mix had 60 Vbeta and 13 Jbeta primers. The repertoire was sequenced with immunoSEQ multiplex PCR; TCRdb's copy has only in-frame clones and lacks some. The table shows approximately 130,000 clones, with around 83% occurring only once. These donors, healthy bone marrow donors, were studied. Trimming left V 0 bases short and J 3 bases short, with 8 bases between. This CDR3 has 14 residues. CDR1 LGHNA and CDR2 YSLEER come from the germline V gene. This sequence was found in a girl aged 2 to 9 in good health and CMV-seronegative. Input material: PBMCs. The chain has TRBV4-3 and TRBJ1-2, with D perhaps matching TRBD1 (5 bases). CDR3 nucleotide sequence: TGCGCCAGCAGCCAAGAGACAGCAGACTATGGCTACACCTTC. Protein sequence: CASSQETADYGYTF.